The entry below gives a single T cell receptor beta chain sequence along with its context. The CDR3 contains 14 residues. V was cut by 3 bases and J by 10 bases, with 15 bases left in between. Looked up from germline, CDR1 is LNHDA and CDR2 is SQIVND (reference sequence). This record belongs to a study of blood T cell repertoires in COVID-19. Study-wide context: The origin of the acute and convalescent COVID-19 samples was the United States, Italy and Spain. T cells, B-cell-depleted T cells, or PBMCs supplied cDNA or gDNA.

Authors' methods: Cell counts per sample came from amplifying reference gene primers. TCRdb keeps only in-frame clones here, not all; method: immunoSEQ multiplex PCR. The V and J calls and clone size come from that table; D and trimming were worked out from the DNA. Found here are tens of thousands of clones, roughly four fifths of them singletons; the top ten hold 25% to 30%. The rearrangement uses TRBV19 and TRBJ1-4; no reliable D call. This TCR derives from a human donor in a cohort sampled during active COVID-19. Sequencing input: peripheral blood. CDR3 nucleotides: TGTGCCAGTAGTATGGACCCTCGGCGGGGAAAACTGTTTTTT. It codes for CASSMDPRRGKLFF.